The clone carrying this TCR beta chain has only a few counts. Its antigen is unidentified. In the PCR, 60 Vbeta and 13 Jbeta primers were used. TCRdb keeps only in-frame clones here, not all; method: immunoSEQ multiplex PCR. The sample records over 120,000 clones, approximately 74% being singletons. The CDR3 contains 17 residues. V shed 0 bases and J shed 3 bases, with 17 bases lying between them. The germline V gene encodes CDR1 SGHTS and CDR2 YDEGEE. This sample is drawn from a study of cytomegalovirus exposure and HLA in healthy donors. Findings and caveats of the study: Cytomegalovirus association was assigned to about 180 TCR beta chains. More clonal expansion characterized HLA-associated TCR beta chains than equally common others in a later analysis. Analysis was carried out at a later point, and it linked a missense DCLRE1C variant to TCR beta V- and J-gene trimming.

The sequenced material came from PBMCs. This TCR came from a man aged 18 to 35 in good health and CMV-seropositive. The chain couples TRBV5-8 to TRBJ2-3; D may be TRBD2 (5 bases). DNA of the CDR3: TGTGCCAGCAGCTTGGAGGTCGGGGTGCCTTCAACAGATACGCAGTATTTT. Encoded protein: CASSLEVGVPSTDTQYF.